This T cell receptor (beta chain) was identified in a study of CD4 T cells in relation to SARS-CoV-2 and coronaviruses. The CDR3 totals 15 residues. Looked up from germline, CDR1 is LNHNV and CDR2 is YYDKDF (reference sequence). Between the trimmed V and J ends, which lost 1 base and 1 base, there was a span of 5 bases. CD4+ T cells from unexposed donors were obtained before the COVID-19 pandemic (2011-2018). Study findings and constraints: Crossreactive clones expanded significantly less to SARS-CoV-2 than monoreactive clones.

Profiling relied on immunoSEQ multiplex PCR, and the TCRdb table lists in-frame clones only, not all of them. This table has roughly 61,000 clones, 86% appearing once. This clone came up once. Its antigen is still unknown. Sequenced: memory CD4+ T cells from PBMCs. This chain uses TRBV15 with TRBJ1-6; D is uncertain. The TCR originated in a human donor in good health. The CDR3 protein is CATSRAPSYNSPLHF. DNA for the CDR3: TGTGCCACCAGCAGAGCCCCGTCCTATAATTCACCCCTCCACTTT.